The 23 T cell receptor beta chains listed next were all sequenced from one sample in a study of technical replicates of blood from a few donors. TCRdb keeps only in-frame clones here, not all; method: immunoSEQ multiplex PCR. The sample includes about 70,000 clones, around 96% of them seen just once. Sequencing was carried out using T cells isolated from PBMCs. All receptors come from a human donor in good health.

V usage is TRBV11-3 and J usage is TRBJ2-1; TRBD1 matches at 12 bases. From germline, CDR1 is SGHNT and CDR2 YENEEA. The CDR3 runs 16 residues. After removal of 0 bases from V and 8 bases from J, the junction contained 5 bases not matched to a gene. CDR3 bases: TGTGCCAGCAGCTTAGATAGGGGACAGGGGGCCGATGAGCAGTTCTTC. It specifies CASSLDRGQGADEQFF.

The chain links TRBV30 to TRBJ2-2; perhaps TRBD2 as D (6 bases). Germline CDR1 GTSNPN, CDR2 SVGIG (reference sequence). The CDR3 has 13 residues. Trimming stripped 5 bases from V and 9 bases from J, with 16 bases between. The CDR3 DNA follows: TGTGCCTGGGCCGTAGTAGGCGGGAGGGAGCTGTTTTTT. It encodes CAWAVVGGRELFF.

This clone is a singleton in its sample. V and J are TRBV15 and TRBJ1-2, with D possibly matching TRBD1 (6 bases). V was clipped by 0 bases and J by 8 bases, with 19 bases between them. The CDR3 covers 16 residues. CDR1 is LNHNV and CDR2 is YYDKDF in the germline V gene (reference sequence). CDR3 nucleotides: TGTGCCACCAGCAGAGAAACGACAGGATGGTCCGGAGGCTACACCTTC. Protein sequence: CATSRETTGWSGGYTF.

The CDR3, as DNA: TGTGCCACCAAACTAAGTCGGGAGACCCAGTACTTC. Protein product: CATKLSRETQYF. The rearrangement joins TRBV2 to TRBJ2-5; D uncertain. This CDR3 is built from 12 residues. CDR1 and CDR2 (germline): SNHLY, FYNNEI. V dropped 10 bases and J dropped 5 bases, with 14 bases sitting between them.

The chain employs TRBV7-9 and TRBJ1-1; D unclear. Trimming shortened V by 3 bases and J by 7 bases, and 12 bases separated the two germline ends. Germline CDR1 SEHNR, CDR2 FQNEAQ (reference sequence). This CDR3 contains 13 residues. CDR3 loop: CASSFRRRSEAFF. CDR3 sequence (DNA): TGTGCCAGCAGCTTTAGGAGGCGCAGTGAAGCTTTCTTT.

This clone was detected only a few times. CDR3 nucleotide sequence: TGTGCCAGCAGCTTAACCCGACTAGCGGGATACGCCGCACAGTTCTTC. Protein: CASSLTRLAGYAAQFF. The rearrangement links TRBV5-6 to TRBJ2-1; 11 positions agree with TRBD2. This CDR3 is 16 amino acids long. Germline CDR1 and CDR2: SGHDT and YYEEEE. The V and J ends lost 2 bases and 13 bases, in that order; junction bases with no gene match: 14.

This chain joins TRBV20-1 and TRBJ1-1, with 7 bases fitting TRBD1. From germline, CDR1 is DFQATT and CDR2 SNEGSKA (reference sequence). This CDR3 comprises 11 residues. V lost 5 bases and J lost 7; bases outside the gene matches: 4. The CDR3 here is CSAAQGSEAFF. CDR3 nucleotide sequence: TGCAGTGCTGCACAGGGGAGTGAAGCTTTCTTT.

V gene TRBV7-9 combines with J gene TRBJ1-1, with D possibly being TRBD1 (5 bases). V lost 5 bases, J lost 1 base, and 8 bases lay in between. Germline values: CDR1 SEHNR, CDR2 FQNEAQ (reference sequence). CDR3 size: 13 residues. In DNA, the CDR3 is TGTGCCAGCAGCGGGCAGGGGAACACTGAAGCTTTCTTT. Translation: CASSGQGNTEAFF.

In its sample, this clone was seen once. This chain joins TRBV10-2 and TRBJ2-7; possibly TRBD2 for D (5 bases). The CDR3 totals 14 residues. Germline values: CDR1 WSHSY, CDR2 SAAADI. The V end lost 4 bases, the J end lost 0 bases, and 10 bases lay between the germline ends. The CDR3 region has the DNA TGCGCCAGCAGTGTAGGGAGTAACTCCTACGAGCAGTACTTC. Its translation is CASSVGSNSYEQYF.

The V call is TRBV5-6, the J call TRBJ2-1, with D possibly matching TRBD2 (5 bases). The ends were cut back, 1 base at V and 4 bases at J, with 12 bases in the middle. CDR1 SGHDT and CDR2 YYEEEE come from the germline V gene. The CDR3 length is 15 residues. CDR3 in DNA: TGTGCCAGCAGCTTGCGGCTGGAGGCGTACAATGAGCAGTTCTTC. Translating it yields CASSLRLEAYNEQFF. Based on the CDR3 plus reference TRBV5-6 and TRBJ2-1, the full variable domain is DAGVTQSPTHLIKTRGQQVTLRCSPKSGHDTVSWYQQALGQGPQFIFQYYEEEERQRGNFPDRFSGHQFPNYSSELNVNALLLGDSALYLCASSLRLEAYNEQFFGPGTRLTVL.

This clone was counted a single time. This CDR3 is CASSEQSLRWDRTYEQYF. The CDR3 DNA reads TGTGCCAGCAGTGAACAGTCTCTGCGGTGGGACAGAACCTACGAGCAGTACTTC. This chain joins TRBV6-1 and TRBJ2-7; the match to TRBD1 covers 7 bases. The V gene end was trimmed by 2 bases and the J gene end by 2 bases; junction bases not matched to a gene: 15. The CDR3 is made up of 18 amino acids. Germline CDR1 MNHNS, CDR2 SASEGT.

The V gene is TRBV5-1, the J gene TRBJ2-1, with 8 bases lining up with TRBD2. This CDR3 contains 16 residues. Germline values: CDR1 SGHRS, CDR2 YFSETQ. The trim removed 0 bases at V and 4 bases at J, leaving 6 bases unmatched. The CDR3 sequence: CASSLGGAGEYNEQFF. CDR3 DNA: TGCGCCAGCAGCTTGGGGGGAGCGGGAGAGTACAATGAGCAGTTCTTC.

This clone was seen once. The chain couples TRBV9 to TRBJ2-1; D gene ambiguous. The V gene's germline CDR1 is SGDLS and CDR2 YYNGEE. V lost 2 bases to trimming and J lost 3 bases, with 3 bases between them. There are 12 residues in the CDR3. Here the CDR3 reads CASSVYYNEQFF. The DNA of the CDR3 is TGTGCCAGCAGCGTCTACTACAATGAGCAGTTCTTC.

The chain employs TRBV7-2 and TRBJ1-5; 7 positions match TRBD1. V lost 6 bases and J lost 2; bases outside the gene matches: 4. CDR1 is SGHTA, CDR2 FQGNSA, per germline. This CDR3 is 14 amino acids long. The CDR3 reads CASRYGQGNQPQHF. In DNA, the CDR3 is TGTGCCAGCAGATACGGACAGGGCAATCAGCCCCAGCATTTT.

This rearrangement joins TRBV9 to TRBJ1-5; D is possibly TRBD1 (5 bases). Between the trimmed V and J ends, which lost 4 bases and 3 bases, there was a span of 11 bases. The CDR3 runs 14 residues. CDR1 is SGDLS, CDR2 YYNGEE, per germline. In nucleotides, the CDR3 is TGTGCCAGCAGCCGAGAGGACAACAATCAGCCCCAGCATTTT. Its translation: CASSREDNNQPQHF.

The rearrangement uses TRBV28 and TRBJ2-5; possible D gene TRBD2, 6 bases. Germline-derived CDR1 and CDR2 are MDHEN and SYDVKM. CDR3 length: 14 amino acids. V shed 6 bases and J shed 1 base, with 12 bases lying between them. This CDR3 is CASRPFGGQETQYF. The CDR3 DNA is TGTGCCAGCAGACCCTTCGGGGGCCAAGAGACCCAGTACTTC.

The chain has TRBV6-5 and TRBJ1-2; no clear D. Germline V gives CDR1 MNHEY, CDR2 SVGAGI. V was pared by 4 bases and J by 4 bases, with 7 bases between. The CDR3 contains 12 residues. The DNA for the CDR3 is TGTGCCAGCAGTTCGCGGGTCTATGGCTACACCTTC. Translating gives CASSSRVYGYTF.

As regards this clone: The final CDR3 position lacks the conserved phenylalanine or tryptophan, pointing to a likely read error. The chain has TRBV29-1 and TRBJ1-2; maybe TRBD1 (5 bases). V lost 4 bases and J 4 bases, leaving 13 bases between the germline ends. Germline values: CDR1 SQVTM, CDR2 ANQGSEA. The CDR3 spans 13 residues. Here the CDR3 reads CSVAAGLVYGYTL. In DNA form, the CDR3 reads TGCAGCGTTGCGGCAGGGTTGGTCTATGGCTACACCCTC.

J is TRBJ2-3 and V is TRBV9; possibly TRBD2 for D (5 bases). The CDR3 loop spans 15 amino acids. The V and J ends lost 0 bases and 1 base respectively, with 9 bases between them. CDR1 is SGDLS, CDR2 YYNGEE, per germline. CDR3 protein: CASSVGSGGTDTQYF. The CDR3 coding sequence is TGTGCCAGCAGCGTAGGGTCCGGGGGCACAGATACGCAGTATTTT.

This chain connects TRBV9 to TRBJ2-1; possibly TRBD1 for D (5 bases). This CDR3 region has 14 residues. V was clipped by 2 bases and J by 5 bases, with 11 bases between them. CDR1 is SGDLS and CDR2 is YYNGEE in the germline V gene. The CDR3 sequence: CASSVLRQNNEQFF. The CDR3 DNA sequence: TGTGCCAGCAGCGTCCTTAGACAGAACAATGAGCAGTTCTTC.

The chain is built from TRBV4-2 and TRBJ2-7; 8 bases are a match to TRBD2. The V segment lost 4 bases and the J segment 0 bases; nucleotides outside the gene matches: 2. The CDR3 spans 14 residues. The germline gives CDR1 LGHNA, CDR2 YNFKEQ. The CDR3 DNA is TGTGCCAGCAGCCGAGGACTAGCCTCCTACGAGCAGTACTTC. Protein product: CASSRGLASYEQYF.

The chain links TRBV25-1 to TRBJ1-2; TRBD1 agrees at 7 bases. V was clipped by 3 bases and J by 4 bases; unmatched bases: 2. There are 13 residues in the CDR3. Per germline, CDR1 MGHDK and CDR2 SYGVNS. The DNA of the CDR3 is TGTGCCAGCAGTGATGGACAGGCCTATGGCTACACCTTC. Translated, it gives CASSDGQAYGYTF.

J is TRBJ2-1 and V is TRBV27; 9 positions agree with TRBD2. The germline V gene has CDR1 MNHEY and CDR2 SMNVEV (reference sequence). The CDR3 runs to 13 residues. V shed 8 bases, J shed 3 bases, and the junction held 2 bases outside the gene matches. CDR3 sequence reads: CASGTSRYNEQFF. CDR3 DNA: TGTGCCAGCGGGACTAGCCGCTACAATGAGCAGTTCTTC.